This T cell receptor beta chain was documented in a study of regulatory T cells in long-lasting Graves disease. This clonotype was recorded many times. The time point is: persistent/refractory GD, antithyroid drugs over 5 years with positive TRAb. Isolated PBMC RNA provided the starting material for the TCR library. Construction of TCR beta libraries relied on iRepertoire HTBI primers and on Arm-PCR targeting CDR3 regions. Source study methods: About 60 TRBV and about 14 TRBJ segments were identified across samples. Via MiXCR, TCRdb re-called the multiplex PCR reads, giving one row per CDR3 protein. The V and J calls come from TCRdb's annotation, not from the publication. Altogether about 470,000 distinct CDR3 sequences are present, less than 25% being singletons, with the ten largest covering 6.5% to 10%. Sample: peripheral blood mononuclear cells (PBMCs), taken when the disease was refractory, from a patient treated with antithyroid drugs. The sequence was collected from a female donor with Graves disease.

Here the CDR3 DNA reads TGTGCCAGCAGCTTATCCGGGACACCAGGGCGGCCAGGCGAGCAGTACTTC. This codes for CASSLSGTPGRPGEQYF. This chain uses TRBV7-9 with TRBJ2-7, with D perhaps TRBD1 (6 bases). CDR3 size: 17 residues. Germline CDR1 reads SEHNR; CDR2 reads FQNEAQ (reference sequence). V lost 2 bases and J 6 bases, leaving 23 bases between the germline ends.